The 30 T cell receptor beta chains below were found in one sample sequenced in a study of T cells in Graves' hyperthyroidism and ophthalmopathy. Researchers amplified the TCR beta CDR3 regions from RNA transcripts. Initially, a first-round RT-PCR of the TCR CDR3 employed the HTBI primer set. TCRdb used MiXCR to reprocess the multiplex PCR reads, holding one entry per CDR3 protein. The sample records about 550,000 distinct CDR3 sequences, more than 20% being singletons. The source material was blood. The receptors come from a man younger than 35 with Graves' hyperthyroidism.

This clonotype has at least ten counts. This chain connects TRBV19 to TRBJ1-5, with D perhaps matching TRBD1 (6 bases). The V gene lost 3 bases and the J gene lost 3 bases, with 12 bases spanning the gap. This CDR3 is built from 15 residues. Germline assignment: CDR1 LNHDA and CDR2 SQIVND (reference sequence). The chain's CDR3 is CASSITGQPNQPQHF. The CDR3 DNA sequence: TGTGCCAGTAGTATTACGGGACAACCCAATCAGCCCCAGCATTTT.

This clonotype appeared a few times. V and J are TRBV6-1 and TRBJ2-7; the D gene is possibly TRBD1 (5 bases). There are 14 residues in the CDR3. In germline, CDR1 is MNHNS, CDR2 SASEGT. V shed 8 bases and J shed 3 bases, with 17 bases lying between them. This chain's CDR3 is CASGQGVEYYEQYF. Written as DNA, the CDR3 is TGTGCCAGCGGGCAGGGTGTTGAGTACTACGAGCAGTACTTC.

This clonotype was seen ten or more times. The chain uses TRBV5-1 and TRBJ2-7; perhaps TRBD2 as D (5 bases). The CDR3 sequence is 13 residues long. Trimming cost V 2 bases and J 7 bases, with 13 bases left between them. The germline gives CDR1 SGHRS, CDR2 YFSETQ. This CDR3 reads CASSFSGSGEQYF. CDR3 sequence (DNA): TGCGCCAGCAGCTTCTCGGGGTCGGGAGAGCAGTACTTC.

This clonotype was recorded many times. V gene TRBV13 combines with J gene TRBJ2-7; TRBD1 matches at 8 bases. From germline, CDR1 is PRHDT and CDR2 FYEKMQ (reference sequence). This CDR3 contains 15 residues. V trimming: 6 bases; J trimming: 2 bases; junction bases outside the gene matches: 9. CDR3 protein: CASSRGQGSPYEQYF. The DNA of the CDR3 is TGTGCCAGCAGTCGTGGACAGGGTAGTCCCTACGAGCAGTACTTC. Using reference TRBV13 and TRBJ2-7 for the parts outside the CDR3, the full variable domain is AAGVIQSPRHLIKEKRETATLKCYPIPRHDTVYWYQQGPGQDPQFLISFYEKMQSDKGSIPDRFSAQQFSDYHSELNMSSLELGDSALYFCASSRGQGSPYEQYFGPGTRLTVT.

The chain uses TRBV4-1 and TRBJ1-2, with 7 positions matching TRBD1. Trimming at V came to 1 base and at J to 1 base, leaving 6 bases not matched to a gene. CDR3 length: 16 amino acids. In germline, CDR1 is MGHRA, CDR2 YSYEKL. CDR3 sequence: CASSQGTGQFNYGYTF. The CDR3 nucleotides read TGCGCCAGCAGCCAAGGGACGGGACAGTTTAACTATGGCTACACCTTC.

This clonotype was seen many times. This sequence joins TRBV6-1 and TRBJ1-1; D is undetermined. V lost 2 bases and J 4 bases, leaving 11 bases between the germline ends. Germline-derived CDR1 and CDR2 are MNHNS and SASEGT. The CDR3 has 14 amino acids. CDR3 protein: CASSEFLTGTEAFF. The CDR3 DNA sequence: TGTGCCAGCAGTGAATTTCTGACGGGCACTGAAGCTTTCTTT.

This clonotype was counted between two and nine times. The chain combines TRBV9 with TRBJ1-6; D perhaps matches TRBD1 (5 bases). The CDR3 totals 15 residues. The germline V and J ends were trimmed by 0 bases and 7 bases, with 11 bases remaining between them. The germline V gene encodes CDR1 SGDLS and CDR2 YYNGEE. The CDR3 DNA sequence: TGTGCCAGCAGCGTAGTTGACAGTTCAAATTCACCCCTCCACTTT. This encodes CASSVVDSSNSPLHF.

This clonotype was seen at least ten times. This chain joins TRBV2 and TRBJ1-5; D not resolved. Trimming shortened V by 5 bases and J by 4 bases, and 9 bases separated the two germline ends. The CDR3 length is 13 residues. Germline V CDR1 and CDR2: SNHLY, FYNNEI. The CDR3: CASSQWGNQPQHF. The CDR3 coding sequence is TGTGCCAGCAGTCAGTGGGGTAATCAGCCCCAGCATTTT.

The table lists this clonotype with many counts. This CDR3 is CASSKGTDQPQHF. CDR3 coding DNA: TGTGCCAGTAGCAAAGGGACAGATCAGCCCCAGCATTTT. The V and J genes are TRBV19 and TRBJ1-5; 7 nucleotides align to TRBD1. Germline V lookup: CDR1 LNHDA, CDR2 SQIVND (reference sequence). J gave up 5 bases and V 6 bases, and 4 bases lay outside the gene matches. The CDR3 totals 13 residues.

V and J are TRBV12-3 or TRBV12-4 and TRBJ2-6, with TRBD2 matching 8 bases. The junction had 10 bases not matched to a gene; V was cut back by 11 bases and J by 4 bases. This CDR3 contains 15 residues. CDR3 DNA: TGTGCCCACCCGGGGGGGACTCAGGGGGCCAACGTCCTGACTTTC. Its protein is CAHPGGTQGANVLTF.

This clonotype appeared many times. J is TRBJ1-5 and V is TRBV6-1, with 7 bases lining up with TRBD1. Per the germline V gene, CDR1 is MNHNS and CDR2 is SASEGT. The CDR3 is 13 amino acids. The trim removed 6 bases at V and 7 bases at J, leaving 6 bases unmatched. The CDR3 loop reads CASRVTGNQPQHF. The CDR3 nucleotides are TGTGCCAGCAGAGTGACAGGGAACCAGCCCCAGCATTTT.

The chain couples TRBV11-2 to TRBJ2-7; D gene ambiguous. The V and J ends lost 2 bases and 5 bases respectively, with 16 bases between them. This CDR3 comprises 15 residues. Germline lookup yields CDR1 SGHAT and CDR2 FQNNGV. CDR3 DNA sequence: TGTGCCAGCAGCTTACAGGCCGAAATTGGCGACGAGCAGTACTTC. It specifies CASSLQAEIGDEQYF.

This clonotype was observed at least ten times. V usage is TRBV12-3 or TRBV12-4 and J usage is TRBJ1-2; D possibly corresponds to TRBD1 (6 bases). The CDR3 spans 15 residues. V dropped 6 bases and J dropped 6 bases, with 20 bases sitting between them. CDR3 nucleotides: TGTGCCAGCAGCTCCCGGGGGGCCCGAGTGGATGGCTACACCTTC. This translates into CASSSRGARVDGYTF.

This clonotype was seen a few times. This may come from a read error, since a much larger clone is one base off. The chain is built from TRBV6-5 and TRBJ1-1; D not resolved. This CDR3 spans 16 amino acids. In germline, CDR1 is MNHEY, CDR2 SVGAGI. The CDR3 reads CASSYEAGSANTEACF. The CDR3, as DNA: TGTGCCAGCAGTTACGAGGCGGGATCGGCGAACACTGAAGCTTGCTTT.

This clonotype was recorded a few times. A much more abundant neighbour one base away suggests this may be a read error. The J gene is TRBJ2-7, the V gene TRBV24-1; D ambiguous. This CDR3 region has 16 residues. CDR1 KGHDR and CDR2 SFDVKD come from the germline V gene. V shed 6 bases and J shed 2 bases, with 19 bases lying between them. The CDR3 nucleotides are TGTGCCACCAGTTTCCGGCCCTCGGCAGAGGCCTACGAGCAGTACTTC. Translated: CATSFRPSAEAYEQYF.

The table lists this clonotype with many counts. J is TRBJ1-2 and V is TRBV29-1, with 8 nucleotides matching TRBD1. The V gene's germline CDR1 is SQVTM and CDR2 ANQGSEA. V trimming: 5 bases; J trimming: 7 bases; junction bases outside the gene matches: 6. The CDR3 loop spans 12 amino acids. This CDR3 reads CSVPTGGSGYTF. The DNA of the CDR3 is TGCAGCGTTCCCACAGGGGGATCTGGCTACACCTTC.

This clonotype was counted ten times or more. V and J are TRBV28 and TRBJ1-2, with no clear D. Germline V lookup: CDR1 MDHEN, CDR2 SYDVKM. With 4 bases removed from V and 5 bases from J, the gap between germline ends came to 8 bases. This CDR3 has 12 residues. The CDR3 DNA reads TGTGCCAGCAGTTCGGGGTTTTATGGCTACACCTTC. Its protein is CASSSGFYGYTF.

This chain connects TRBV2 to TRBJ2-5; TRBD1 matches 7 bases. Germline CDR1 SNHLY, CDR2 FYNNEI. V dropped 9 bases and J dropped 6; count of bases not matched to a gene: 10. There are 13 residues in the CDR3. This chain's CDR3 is CASTFQGEKTQYF. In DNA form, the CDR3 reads TGTGCCAGTACCTTCCAGGGGGAAAAGACCCAGTACTTC.

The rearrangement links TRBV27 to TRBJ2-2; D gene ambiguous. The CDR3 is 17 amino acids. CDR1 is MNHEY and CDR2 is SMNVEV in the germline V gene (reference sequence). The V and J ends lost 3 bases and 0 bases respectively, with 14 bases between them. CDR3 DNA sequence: TGTGCCAGCAGTTTTATTGAAGTGGTGTCGAACACCGGGGAGCTGTTTTTT. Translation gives CASSFIEVVSNTGELFF.

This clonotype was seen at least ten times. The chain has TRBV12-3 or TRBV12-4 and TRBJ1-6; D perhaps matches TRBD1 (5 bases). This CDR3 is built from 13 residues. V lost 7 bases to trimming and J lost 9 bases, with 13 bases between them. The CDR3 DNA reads TGTGCCAGCACCTATGGGAGGGGTTCACCCCTCCACTTT. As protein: CASTYGRGSPLHF.

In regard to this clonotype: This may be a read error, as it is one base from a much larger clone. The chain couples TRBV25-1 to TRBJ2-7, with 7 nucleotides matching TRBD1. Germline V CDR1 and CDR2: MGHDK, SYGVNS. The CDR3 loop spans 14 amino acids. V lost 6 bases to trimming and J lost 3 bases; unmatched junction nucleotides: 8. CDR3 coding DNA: TGTGCCAGCAGCGTGACAGGGTACCTCTACGAGCAGTACTTC. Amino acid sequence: CASSVTGYLYEQYF.

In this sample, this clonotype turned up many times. The CDR3 nucleotides are TGTGCCTGGGCGCTTGACCTATCCTACGAGCAGTACTTC. As protein: CAWALDLSYEQYF. This chain connects TRBV30 to TRBJ2-7; no clear D. The CDR3 sequence is 13 residues long. Germline V gene sequence: CDR1 GTSNPN, CDR2 SVGIG (reference sequence). With 5 bases removed from V and 1 base from J, the gap between germline ends came to 12 bases.

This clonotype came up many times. CDR3 residues: CASSSPRAGGPETQYF. The CDR3 coding sequence is TGTGCCAGCAGCTCCCCCAGGGCGGGGGGGCCAGAGACCCAGTACTTC. The rearrangement links TRBV7-8 to TRBJ2-5, with 9 bases identical to TRBD2. The CDR3 is 16 amino acids. Trimming at V came to 4 bases and at J to 4 bases, leaving 10 bases not matched to a gene. The germline gives CDR1 SGHVS, CDR2 FQNEAQ.

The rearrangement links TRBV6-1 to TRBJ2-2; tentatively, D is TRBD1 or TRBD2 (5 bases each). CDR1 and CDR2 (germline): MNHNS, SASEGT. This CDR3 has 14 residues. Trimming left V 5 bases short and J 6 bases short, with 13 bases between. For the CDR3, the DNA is TGTGCCAGCAGTAGGGACCTCGGGGCCGGGGAGCTGTTTTTT. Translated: CASSRDLGAGELFF.

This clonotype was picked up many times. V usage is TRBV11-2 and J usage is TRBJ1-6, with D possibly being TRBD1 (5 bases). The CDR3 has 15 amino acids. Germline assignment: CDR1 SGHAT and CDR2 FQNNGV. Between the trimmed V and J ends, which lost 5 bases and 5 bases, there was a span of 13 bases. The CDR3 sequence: CASSPSGQNNSPLHF. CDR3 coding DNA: TGTGCCAGCAGCCCCTCCGGACAAAATAATTCACCCCTCCACTTT. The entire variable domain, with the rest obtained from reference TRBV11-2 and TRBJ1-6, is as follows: EAGVAQSPRYKIIEKRQSVAFWCNPISGHATLYWYQQILGQGPKLLIQFQNNGVVDDSQLPKDRFSAERLKGVDSTLKIQPAKLEDSAVYLCASSPSGQNNSPLHFGNGTRLTVT.

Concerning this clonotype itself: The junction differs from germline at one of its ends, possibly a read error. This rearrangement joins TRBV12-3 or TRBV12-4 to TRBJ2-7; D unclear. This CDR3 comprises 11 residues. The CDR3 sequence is CSSSLDGPRYF. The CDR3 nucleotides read TGCTCCAGCAGCTTGGACGGGCCCCGGTACTTC.

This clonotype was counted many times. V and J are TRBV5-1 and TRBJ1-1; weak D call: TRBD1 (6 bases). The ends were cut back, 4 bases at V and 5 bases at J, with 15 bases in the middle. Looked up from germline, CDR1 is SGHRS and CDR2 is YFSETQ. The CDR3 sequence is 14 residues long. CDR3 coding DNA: TGCGCCAGCAGCGCAGGGGTAAGAGCGACTGAAGCTTTCTTT. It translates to CASSAGVRATEAFF.

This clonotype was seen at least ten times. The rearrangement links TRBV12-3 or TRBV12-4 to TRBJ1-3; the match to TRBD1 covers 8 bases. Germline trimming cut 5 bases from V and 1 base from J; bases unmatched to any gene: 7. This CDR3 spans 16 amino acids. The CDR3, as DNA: TGTGCCAGCAGTCGCGGGACAGGTCATTCTGGAAACACCATATATTTT. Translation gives CASSRGTGHSGNTIYF.

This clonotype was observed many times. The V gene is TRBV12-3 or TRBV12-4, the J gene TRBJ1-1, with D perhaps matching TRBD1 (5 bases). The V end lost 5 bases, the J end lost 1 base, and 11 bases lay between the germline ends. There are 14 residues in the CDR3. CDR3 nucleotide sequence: TGTGCCAGCAGTGTGACAGAGACGAACACTGAAGCTTTCTTT. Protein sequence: CASSVTETNTEAFF.

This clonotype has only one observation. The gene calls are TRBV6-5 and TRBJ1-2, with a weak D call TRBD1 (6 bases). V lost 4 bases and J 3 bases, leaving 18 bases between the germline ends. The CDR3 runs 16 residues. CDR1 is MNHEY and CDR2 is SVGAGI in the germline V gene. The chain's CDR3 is CASSWAGGGPHYGYTF. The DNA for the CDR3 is TGTGCCAGCAGTTGGGCCGGCGGGGGGCCTCACTATGGCTACACCTTC.